The present T cell receptor beta chain was sequenced within a study of blood T cell repertoires in COVID-19. This CDR3 comprises 19 residues. V gave up 0 bases and J gave up 1 base; unmatched junction bases: 7. Germline assignment: CDR1 SGHRS and CDR2 YFSETQ. The method was immunoSEQ multiplex PCR; TCRdb's version includes in-frame clones alone and lacks a portion of them. The sample has approximately 190,000 clones, roughly nine tenths seen once. The gene calls are TRBV5-1 and TRBJ2-6; 10 positions agree with TRBD2. The clonotype was recovered from a man in his 70s with active or convalescent COVID-19. The specimen sequenced was peripheral blood. The CDR3 DNA reads as TGCGCCAGCAGCTTGGATCTAGCGGGGGACCTTTCTGGGGCCAACGTCCTGACTTTC. This sequence encodes CASSLDLAGDLSGANVLTF.